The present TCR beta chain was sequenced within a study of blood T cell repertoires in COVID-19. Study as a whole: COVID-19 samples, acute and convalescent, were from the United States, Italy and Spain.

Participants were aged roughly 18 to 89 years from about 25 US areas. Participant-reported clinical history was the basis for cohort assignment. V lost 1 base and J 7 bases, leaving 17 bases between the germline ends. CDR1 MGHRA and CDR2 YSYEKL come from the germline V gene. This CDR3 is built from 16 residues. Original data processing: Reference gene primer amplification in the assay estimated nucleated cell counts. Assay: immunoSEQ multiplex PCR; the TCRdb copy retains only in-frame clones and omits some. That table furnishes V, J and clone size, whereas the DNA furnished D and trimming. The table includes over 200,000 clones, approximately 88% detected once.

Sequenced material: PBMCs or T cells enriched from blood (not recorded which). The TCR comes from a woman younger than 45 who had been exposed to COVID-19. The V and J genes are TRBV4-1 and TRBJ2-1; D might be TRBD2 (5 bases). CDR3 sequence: CASSQGRASSRNEQFF. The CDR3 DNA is TGCGCCAGCAGCCAAGGTCGGGCTAGCTCACGGAATGAGCAGTTCTTC.